Each of the 30 T cell receptor beta chains below was sequenced from the same sample in a study of T cells in Graves' hyperthyroidism and ophthalmopathy. Regions amplified from RNA transcripts were the TCR beta CDR3 regions. Initially, a first-round RT-PCR of the TCR CDR3 employed the HTBI primer set. TCRdb ran MiXCR on the multiplex PCR reads and lists one entry per CDR3 protein. The sample has a few hundred thousand distinct CDR3 sequences, roughly 14% seen once; the top ten hold about 7%. The specimen was blood. These receptors all stem from a young woman with Graves' hyperthyroidism.

This clonotype was observed at least ten times. This chain uses TRBV20-1 with TRBJ1-1; D is undetermined. Germline CDR1 and CDR2: DFQATT and SNEGSKA (reference sequence). Deletions cut 6 bases from V and 4 bases from J, with 15 bases between. This CDR3 has 13 amino acids. In nucleotides, the CDR3 is TGCAGTGCCACACCGGGGAGGAGCACTGAAGCTTTCTTT. It yields the protein CSATPGRSTEAFF.

The chain couples TRBV18 to TRBJ2-1, with 13 bases identical to TRBD2. The CDR3 loop spans 16 amino acids. Germline V gene sequence: CDR1 KGHSH, CDR2 LQKENI. V shed 5 bases and J 8 bases; nucleotides not matched to a gene: 9. The CDR3 region is CASSSGLAGAPHEQFF. The CDR3 nucleotides are TGTGCCAGCTCATCAGGACTAGCGGGAGCGCCCCATGAGCAGTTCTTC.

The rearrangement uses TRBV4-1 and TRBJ2-3; D is uncertain. The germline gives CDR1 MGHRA, CDR2 YSYEKL. This CDR3 comprises 16 residues. Trimming stripped 0 bases from V and 0 bases from J, with 10 bases between. This chain's CDR3 is CASSQDWVGSTDTQYF. CDR3 in DNA: TGCGCCAGCAGCCAAGATTGGGTGGGCAGCACAGATACGCAGTATTTT.

This clonotype was counted at least ten times. The chain recombines TRBV10-3 with TRBJ2-4, with D tentatively TRBD1 or TRBD2 (5 bases each). Germline CDR1 is ENHRY and CDR2 is SYGVKD. The germline V and J ends were trimmed by 2 bases and 2 bases, with 19 bases remaining between them. This CDR3 spans 18 amino acids. The CDR3 loop is CAISEANPTRGPKNIQYF. CDR3 coding DNA: TGTGCCATCAGTGAGGCGAACCCTACTCGGGGACCCAAAAACATTCAGTACTTC.

For this clonotype: The junction differs from germline at one of its ends, possibly a read error. The chain links TRBV7-9 to TRBJ2-1; 13 bases are a match to TRBD2. Germline V lookup: CDR1 SEHNR, CDR2 FQNEAQ (reference sequence). The CDR3 consists of 17 residues. CDR3 sequence reads: CASSQERTSGSVSEQFF. The CDR3 DNA sequence: TGCGCCAGCAGCCAAGAGAGGACTAGCGGGAGTGTGAGTGAGCAGTTCTTC.

This clonotype was counted only a few times. The CDR3 DNA reads as TGCAGTGCTCCTAGGCCCACACAGGGATTGAAAGAGACCCAGTACTTC. This sequence encodes CSAPRPTQGLKETQYF. The genes are TRBV20-1 and TRBJ2-5, with D possibly matching TRBD1 (6 bases). In germline, CDR1 is DFQATT, CDR2 SNEGSKA (reference sequence). CDR3 length: 16 amino acids. V lost 5 bases and J 3 bases, leaving 22 bases between the germline ends.

The sample holds many counts of this clonotype. CDR3: CSARPPGTVYGYTF. The CDR3 DNA sequence: TGCAGTGCTAGACCTCCCGGGACAGTCTATGGCTACACCTTC. The chain recombines TRBV20-1 with TRBJ1-2; 7 nucleotides line up with TRBD1. V shed 2 bases, J shed 4 bases, and the junction held 7 bases outside the gene matches. The CDR3 is made up of 14 amino acids. Germline V gene lookup returns CDR1 DFQATT and CDR2 SNEGSKA (reference sequence).

This clonotype was seen only a few times. The rearrangement joins TRBV4-1 to TRBJ2-7; D perhaps matches TRBD2 (7 bases). The CDR3 consists of 16 residues. Germline CDR1 is MGHRA and CDR2 is YSYEKL. The ends were cut back, 0 bases at V and 0 bases at J, with 12 bases in the middle. The CDR3 sequence: CASSQEKGGSSYEQYF. The CDR3 region has the DNA TGCGCCAGCAGCCAAGAAAAGGGGGGGAGCTCCTACGAGCAGTACTTC.

This clonotype came up many times. The V and J genes are TRBV5-1 and TRBJ2-1; no clear D gene. Per the germline V gene, CDR1 is SGHRS and CDR2 is YFSETQ. V was cut by 4 bases and J by 7 bases, with 18 bases left in between. The CDR3 sequence is 15 residues long. The CDR3, as DNA: TGCGCCAGCAGCCCGGAGTGGAGTTTGGGTAATGAGCAGTTCTTC. Its protein product is CASSPEWSLGNEQFF.

In its sample, this clonotype was seen many times. The rearrangement joins TRBV6-1 to TRBJ2-5; 12 bases are a match to TRBD1. The CDR3 is 15 amino acids. The J segment lost 5 bases and the V segment lost 5 bases, leaving 6 bases of the junction unmatched. Germline V gives CDR1 MNHNS, CDR2 SASEGT. The CDR3 DNA is TGTGCCAGCAGTCTGGGACAGGGGGCGTTTGAGACCCAGTACTTC. Translation: CASSLGQGAFETQYF.

This clonotype appeared many times. This chain links TRBV12-3 or TRBV12-4 with TRBJ1-5, with D tentatively TRBD1 (5 bases). V was cut by 5 bases and J by 6 bases, with 23 bases left in between. The CDR3 length is 17 residues. CDR3 coding DNA: TGTGCCAGCAGTCCTTCCGGGACTCCAGCTCAGGGTCAGCCCCAGCATTTT. This translates into CASSPSGTPAQGQPQHF.

The chain is built from TRBV12-3 or TRBV12-4 and TRBJ2-7; D is perhaps TRBD1 or TRBD2 (5 bases each). The CDR3 extends over 15 amino acids. V was pared by 3 bases and J by 0 bases, with 12 bases between. The CDR3 DNA is TGTGCCAGCAGTTTGGGACCCAGGGACTCCTACGAGCAGTACTTC. Amino acid sequence: CASSLGPRDSYEQYF.

This clonotype was found a few times. The V and J genes are TRBV20-1 and TRBJ1-1; perhaps TRBD1 as D (6 bases). Trimming removed 6 bases from V and 0 bases from J, with 11 bases in between. Germline lookup yields CDR1 DFQATT and CDR2 SNEGSKA (reference sequence). The CDR3 consists of 13 residues. The CDR3 sequence is CSAKGVMNTEAFF. For the CDR3, the DNA is TGCAGTGCCAAGGGGGTAATGAACACTGAAGCTTTCTTT.

This clonotype was observed many times. The genes are TRBV13 and TRBJ2-1, with D possibly being TRBD2 (5 bases). Trimming took 5 bases from V and 8 from J, leaving 19 bases between them. CDR3 size: 15 residues. Germline V gene lookup returns CDR1 PRHDT and CDR2 FYEKMQ (reference sequence). CDR3 loop: CASSTLNGIEDEQFF. The DNA for the CDR3 is TGTGCCAGCAGCACTCTGAACGGGATTGAGGATGAGCAGTTCTTC.

The CDR3 sequence is CATSPRDNYNEQFF. The CDR3, as DNA: TGTGCCACCAGCCCTAGGGACAACTACAATGAGCAGTTCTTC. The chain has TRBV15 and TRBJ2-1; D perhaps matches TRBD1 (6 bases). This CDR3 spans 14 amino acids. CDR1 is LNHNV, CDR2 YYDKDF, per germline (reference sequence). Trimming shortened V by 5 bases and J by 3 bases, and 11 bases separated the two germline ends.

This clonotype was seen ten or more times. V is TRBV20-1 and J is TRBJ2-7; D unresolved. This CDR3 spans 13 amino acids. The V gene's germline CDR1 is DFQATT and CDR2 SNEGSKA (reference sequence). Trimming pared 4 bases from V and 6 bases from J, leaving 16 bases between. Written as DNA, the CDR3 is TGCAGTGCTACCCTGACCGCTCCCGGCGAGCAGTACTTC. It translates to CSATLTAPGEQYF.

This clonotype showed up many times. This chain connects TRBV18 to TRBJ1-1; the D is unclear. There are 12 residues in the CDR3. V was trimmed by 8 bases and J by 0 bases, leaving 7 bases between them. CDR1 and CDR2 from the germline V gene are KGHSH and LQKENI. CDR3 DNA: TGTGCCAGCATAAGGGTGAACACTGAAGCTTTCTTT. Protein: CASIRVNTEAFF.

In its sample, this clonotype was seen many times. The chain combines TRBV2 with TRBJ2-1; no definite D call. The CDR3 totals 15 residues. Trimming left V 3 bases short and J 3 bases short, with 12 bases between. Germline CDR1 is SNHLY and CDR2 is FYNNEI. The CDR3 DNA follows: TGTGCCAGCAGTGATCGTGGGCTGAGCTACAATGAGCAGTTCTTC. It encodes CASSDRGLSYNEQFF. Using reference TRBV2 and TRBJ2-1 for the parts outside the CDR3, the full variable domain is EPEVTQTPSHQVTQMGQEVILRCVPISNHLYFYWYRQILGQKVEFLVSFYNNEISEKSEIFDDQFSVERPDGSNFTLKIRSTKLEDSAMYFCASSDRGLSYNEQFFGPGTRLTVL.

This clonotype was counted many times. This chain joins TRBV28 and TRBJ1-2; 7 positions match TRBD1. The V gene end was trimmed by 7 bases and the J gene end by 0 bases; junction bases not matched to a gene: 5. This CDR3 region has 14 residues. Germline CDR1 reads MDHEN; CDR2 reads SYDVKM. In DNA form, the CDR3 reads TGTGCCAGCAAGTTGACAGGGACTAACTATGGCTACACCTTC. This codes for CASKLTGTNYGYTF.

Remarks on this clonotype: This could be a read error, since a much larger clone is one nucleotide away. The V gene is TRBV6-2 or TRBV6-3, the J gene TRBJ1-1; D is unresolved. Looked up from germline, CDR1 is MNHEY and CDR2 is SVGEGT. There are 12 residues in the CDR3. V was pared by 9 bases and J by 4 bases, with 12 bases between. CDR3 amino acids: CARSGQVTEAFF. The CDR3 DNA is TGTGCCAGAAGTGGCCAGGTCACTGAAGCTTTCTTT.

In this sample, this clonotype turned up a few times. This chain uses TRBV20-1 with TRBJ2-1, with D uncertain. CDR1 and CDR2 (germline): DFQATT, SNEGSKA (reference sequence). The CDR3 totals 11 residues. V was pared by 3 bases and J by 10 bases, with 10 bases between. The CDR3 region is CSASDRREQFF. CDR3 DNA sequence: TGCAGTGCTAGCGACCGGCGCGAGCAGTTCTTC.

This clonotype showed up many times. The chain employs TRBV5-1 and TRBJ2-1, with 7 bases that match TRBD1. Germline V gene data show CDR1 as SGHRS and CDR2 as YFSETQ. V shed 3 bases, J shed 8 bases, and the junction held 11 bases outside the gene matches. This CDR3 contains 15 residues. CDR3 bases: TGCGCCAGCAGCTCGACGACCGGGACAGCCTATGAGCAGTTCTTC. Its translation: CASSSTTGTAYEQFF.

This clonotype has only a few counts. V gene TRBV7-2 combines with J gene TRBJ2-2, with 12 nucleotides matching TRBD2. CDR3 length: 16 amino acids. Germline loops: CDR1 SGHTA, CDR2 FQGNSA. V lost 5 bases, J lost 5 bases, and 6 bases stayed unmatched. The CDR3 nucleotides read TGTGCCAGCAGCGCTCAGACTAGCGGGAGAACCGGGGAGCTGTTTTTT. Its translation is CASSAQTSGRTGELFF.

This clonotype was found many times. The genes are TRBV6-2 or TRBV6-3 and TRBJ2-1; TRBD2 aligns across 10 bases. J gave up 4 bases and V 6 bases, and 6 bases lay outside the gene matches. The CDR3 contains 15 residues. CDR1 is MNHEY, CDR2 SVGEGT, per germline. DNA for the CDR3: TGTGCCAGCAGGAAGCTAGCGGGAGAATACAATGAGCAGTTCTTC. Its translation: CASRKLAGEYNEQFF.

At least ten counts were recorded for this clonotype. J is TRBJ2-7 and V is TRBV7-2; D may correspond to TRBD1 or TRBD2 (5 bases each). The CDR3 runs to 14 residues. V was trimmed by 4 bases and J by 2 bases, leaving 12 bases between them. The germline gives CDR1 SGHTA, CDR2 FQGNSA. The CDR3 loop is CASSSVGGPYEQYF. The CDR3 DNA reads as TGTGCCAGCAGCTCCGTTGGGGGTCCCTACGAGCAGTACTTC.

This clonotype has a count of ten or more. The chain links TRBV7-3 to TRBJ2-5; 14 nucleotides align to TRBD2. Germline V gives CDR1 SGHTA, CDR2 FQGTGA. V dropped 5 bases and J dropped 5; count of bases not matched to a gene: 7. The CDR3 contains 16 residues. CDR3 in amino acids: CASSPSGTSGSETQYF. As DNA, the CDR3 is TGTGCCAGCAGCCCATCCGGGACTAGCGGGAGTGAGACCCAGTACTTC. The full variable domain, completed using reference TRBV7-3 and TRBJ2-5, is GAGVSQTPSNKVTEKGKYVELRCDPISGHTALYWYRQSLGQGPEFLIYFQGTGAADDSGLPNDRFFAVRPEGSVSTLKIQRTERGDSAVYLCASSPSGTSGSETQYFGPGTRLLVL.

This clonotype was picked up many times. CDR3 nucleotides: TGCGGGGCTAGCGGGAGTCGGGAGACCCAGTACTTC. This encodes CGASGSRETQYF. The V and J genes are TRBV20-1 and TRBJ2-5, with 10 positions matching TRBD2. Germline loops: CDR1 DFQATT, CDR2 SNEGSKA (reference sequence). CDR3 length equals 12 residues.

This clonotype has more than one count but fewer than ten. The chain is built from TRBV5-1 and TRBJ2-3; D is possibly TRBD2 (5 bases). CDR3 length: 14 amino acids. V lost 6 bases to trimming and J lost 2 bases, with 13 bases between them. The germline gives CDR1 SGHRS, CDR2 YFSETQ. The chain's CDR3 is CASTPTSYTDTQYF. The DNA for the CDR3 is TGCGCCAGCACGCCTACTAGTTACACAGATACGCAGTATTTT.

This clonotype was counted ten times or more. V usage is TRBV30 and J usage is TRBJ2-2, with 7 bases matching TRBD2. This CDR3 region has 13 residues. CDR1 is GTSNPN and CDR2 is SVGIG in the germline V gene (reference sequence). The V and J ends lost 5 bases and 7 bases, in that order; junction bases with no gene match: 7. The CDR3 region has the DNA TGTGCCTGGGGGCGGGGGAATAGCGGGGAGCTGTTTTTT. Residues: CAWGRGNSGELFF.

In its sample, this clonotype was seen many times. The rearrangement joins TRBV27 to TRBJ1-5; 7 bases match TRBD1. CDR3 length: 15 amino acids. Germline values: CDR1 MNHEY, CDR2 SMNVEV (reference sequence). Germline trimming cut 6 bases from V and 10 bases from J; bases unmatched to any gene: 15. The CDR3 sequence is CASSKGGGGGGPQHF. CDR3 bases: TGTGCCAGCAGCAAAGGGGGCGGGGGAGGCGGACCCCAGCATTTT.